This T cell receptor beta chain was profiled in a study of neoadjuvant nivolumab and ipilimumab in lung cancer. The overall study: Nivolumab 3 mg/kg was given days 1, 15 and 29, plus ipilimumab 1 mg/kg day 1 in combination.

V was pared by 5 bases and J by 4 bases, with 17 bases between. Germline CDR1 is SEHNR and CDR2 is FQNEAQ (reference sequence). The CDR3 is 15 residues long. Only in-frame clones appear in the TCRdb table, and some are missing; sequencing was by immunoSEQ multiplex PCR. The sample includes roughly 49,000 clones, roughly 90% seen only once; the top ten take about 3.5%. Notes on the study in general: Higher pretherapy blood TCR richness went with higher resected-tumor richness. Pathologic regression was not significantly tied to TCR clonality. TCR sequencing covered a small number of samples.

As to this clone: Its antigen is unidentified.

The source of this sequence is an adult with non-small cell lung cancer. Some clones in this sample may be carry-over from other donors' samples. The chain has TRBV7-9 and TRBJ1-2, with D possibly matching TRBD1 (5 bases). The sequences come from blood, collected before neoadjuvant nivolumab, alone or with ipilimumab. The CDR3 here is CASSRSTGTFYGYTF. CDR3 in DNA: TGTGCCAGCAGCCGATCCACCGGGACGTTCTATGGCTACACCTTC.